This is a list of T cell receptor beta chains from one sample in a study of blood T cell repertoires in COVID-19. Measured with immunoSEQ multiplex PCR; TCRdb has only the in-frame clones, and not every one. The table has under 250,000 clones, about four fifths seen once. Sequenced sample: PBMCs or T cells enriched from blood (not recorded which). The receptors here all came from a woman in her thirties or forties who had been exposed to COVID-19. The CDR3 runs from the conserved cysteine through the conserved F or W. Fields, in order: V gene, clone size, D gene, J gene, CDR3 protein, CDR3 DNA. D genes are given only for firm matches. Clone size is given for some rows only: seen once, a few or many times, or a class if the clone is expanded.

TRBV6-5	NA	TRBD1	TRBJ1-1	CASLGTGKSFTEAFF	TGTGCCAGCCTCGGGACAGGGAAGTCTTTCACTGAAGCTTTCTTT
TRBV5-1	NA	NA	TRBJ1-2	CASSLFGERTEYGYTF	TGCGCCAGCAGCTTATTTGGGGAGCGGACGGAGTATGGCTACACCTTC
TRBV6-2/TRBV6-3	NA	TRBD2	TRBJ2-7	CASSPGGQRTSPYEQYF	TGTGCCAGCAGCCCAGGTGGTCAGCGGACTAGTCCCTACGAGCAGTACTTC
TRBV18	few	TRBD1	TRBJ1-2	CASSRGDREGGYTF	TGTGCCAGCTCACGTGGGGACAGGGAAGGCGGCTACACCTTC
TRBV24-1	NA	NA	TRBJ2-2	CATSDLRVGGRTGELFF	TGTGCCACCAGTGATTTGCGCGTGGGGGGGCGAACCGGGGAGCTGTTTTTT
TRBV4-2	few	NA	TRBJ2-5	CASSQGGSIQETQYF	TGTGCCAGCAGCCAAGGTGGTAGCATACAAGAGACCCAGTACTTC
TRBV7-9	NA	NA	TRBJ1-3	CASSPGGGWSGNTIYF	TGTGCCAGCAGCCCGGGGGGAGGGTGGTCCGGAAACACCATATATTTT
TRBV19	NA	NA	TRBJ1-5	CASHDGSRHNQPQHF	TGTGCCAGTCATGACGGCTCCCGACACAATCAGCCCCAGCATTTT
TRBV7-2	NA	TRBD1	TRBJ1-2	CASSLDRGYRGGYTF	TGTGCCAGCAGCTTAGACAGGGGGTACAGAGGAGGCTACACCTTC
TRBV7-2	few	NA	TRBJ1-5	CASSLIRGGQPQHF	TGTGCCAGCAGCTTAATCCGGGGGGGACAGCCCCAGCATTTT
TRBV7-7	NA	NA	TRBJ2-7	CASSSCEGVAYEQYF	TGTGCCAGCAGCTCCTGTGAAGGGGTAGCCTACGAGCAGTACTTC
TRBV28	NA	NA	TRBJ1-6	CASHRANSPLHF	TGTGCCAGCCACAGGGCTAATTCACCCCTCCACTTT
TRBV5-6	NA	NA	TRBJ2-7	CASSRRWSGGDEQYF	TGTGCCAGCAGCCGACGTTGGTCTGGGGGCGACGAGCAGTACTTC
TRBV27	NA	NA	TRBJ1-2	CASGSLRGFYGYTF	TGTGCCAGCGGATCACTCAGGGGCTTCTATGGCTACACCTTC
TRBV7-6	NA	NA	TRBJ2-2	CASSLASGGTGELFF	TGTGCCAGCAGCTTAGCTAGCGGTGGGACCGGGGAGCTGTTTTTT
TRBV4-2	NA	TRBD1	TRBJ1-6	CASSQGTGANSPLHF	TGTGCCAGCAGCCAAGGGACAGGAGCAAATTCACCCCTCCACTTT
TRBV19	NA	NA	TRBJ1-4	CASSKGGSRGNEKLFF	TGTGCCAGTAGTAAGGGGGGGTCGCGTGGGAATGAAAAACTGTTTTTT
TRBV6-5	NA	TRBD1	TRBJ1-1	CASSPWQGAAFF	TGTGCCAGCAGTCCCTGGCAGGGGGCAGCTTTCTTT
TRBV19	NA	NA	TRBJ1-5	CASSFRTGNQPQHF	TGTGCCAGTAGTTTTCGGACAGGCAATCAGCCCCAGCATTTT
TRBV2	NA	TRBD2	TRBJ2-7	CASSTERGAYEQYF	TGTGCCAGCAGTACAGAGCGGGGGGCCTACGAGCAGTACTTC
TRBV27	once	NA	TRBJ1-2	CASSYRGGSGYGYTF	TGTGCCAGCAGTTATAGGGGTGGTAGTGGGTATGGCTACACCTTC
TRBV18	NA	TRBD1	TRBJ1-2	CASSRTGGLTDYGYTF	TGTGCCAGCTCTAGGACAGGGGGCCTGACGGACTATGGCTACACCTTC
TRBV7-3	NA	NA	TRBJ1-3	CASIFAGGGSGNTIYF	TGTGCCAGCATATTCGCGGGGGGCGGCTCTGGAAACACCATATATTTT
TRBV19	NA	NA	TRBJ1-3	CASSQGGIFSGNTIYF	TGTGCCAGTAGTCAAGGCGGAATCTTCTCTGGAAACACCATATATTTT
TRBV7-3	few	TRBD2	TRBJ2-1	CASSVSGGNLNEQFF	TGTGCCAGCAGCGTTAGCGGGGGGAATCTAAATGAGCAGTTCTTC
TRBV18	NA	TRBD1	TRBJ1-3	CASSLDRANSGNTIYF	TGTGCCAGCTCACTCGACAGGGCCAACTCTGGAAACACCATATATTTT
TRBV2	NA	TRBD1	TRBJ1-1	CASTRGRPTEAFF	TGTGCCAGCACCAGGGGGCGGCCAACTGAAGCTTTCTTT
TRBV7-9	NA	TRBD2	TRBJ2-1	CASSLLAGAHNEQFF	TGTGCCAGCAGCTTACTAGCGGGGGCCCACAATGAGCAGTTCTTC
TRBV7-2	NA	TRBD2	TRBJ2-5	CASSPSLAGGAETQYF	TGTGCCAGCAGCCCCTCTCTAGCGGGGGGCGCGGAGACCCAGTACTTC
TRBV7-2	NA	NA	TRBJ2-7	CASSLTWAGGPKYEQYF	TGTGCCAGCAGCCTCACCTGGGCCGGGGGGCCAAAATACGAGCAGTACTTC
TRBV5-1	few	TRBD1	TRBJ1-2	CASTKDYRGGYTF	TGCGCCAGCACCAAAGACTACAGGGGAGGCTACACCTTC
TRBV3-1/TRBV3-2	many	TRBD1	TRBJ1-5	CASSNTGTGDQPQHF	TGTGCCAGCAGCAACACCGGGACAGGGGATCAGCCCCAGCATTTT
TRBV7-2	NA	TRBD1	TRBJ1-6	CASSLWTGENSPLHF	TGTGCCAGCAGCCTTTGGACAGGGGAAAATTCACCCCTCCACTTT
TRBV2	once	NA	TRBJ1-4	CATQLARGFNEKLFF	TGTGCCACCCAGTTGGCTCGCGGGTTTAATGAAAAACTGTTTTTT
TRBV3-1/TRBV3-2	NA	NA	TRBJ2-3	CASSQMIAGADTQYF	TGTGCCAGCAGCCAAATGATAGCAGGGGCAGATACGCAGTATTTT
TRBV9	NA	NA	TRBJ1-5	CASSAGSLVNQPQHF	TGTGCCAGCAGCGCCGGGTCTTTAGTGAATCAGCCCCAGCATTTT
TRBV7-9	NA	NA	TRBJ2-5	CASSLALAGETQYF	TGTGCCAGCAGCTTAGCTCTAGCCGGAGAGACCCAGTACTTC
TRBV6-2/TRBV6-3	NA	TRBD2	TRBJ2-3	CASSYPASGGATDTQYF	TGTGCCAGCAGTTACCCAGCTAGCGGGGGGGCTACAGATACGCAGTATTTT
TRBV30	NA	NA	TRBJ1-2	CAWSRGGPNYGYTF	TGTGCCTGGAGTCGGGGGGGGCCAAACTATGGCTACACCTTC
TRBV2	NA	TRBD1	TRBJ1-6	CASTRTGGGNSPLHF	TGTGCCAGCACCCGGACAGGGGGAGGTAATTCACCCCTCCACTTT
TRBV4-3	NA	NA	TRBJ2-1	CASSQEPLASQEYNEQFF	TGCGCCAGCAGCCAAGAGCCACTAGCTTCCCAAGAGTACAATGAGCAGTTCTTC
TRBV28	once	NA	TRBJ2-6	CASSSRSGANVLTF	TGTGCCAGCAGTTCCAGGTCTGGGGCCAACGTCCTGACTTTC
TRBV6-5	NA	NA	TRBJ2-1	CASSRGGGSYNEQFF	TGTGCCAGCAGTAGGGGAGGGGGCTCCTACAATGAGCAGTTCTTC
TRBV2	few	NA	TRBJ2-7	CASNTEFYEQYF	TGTGCCAGCAATACAGAATTCTACGAGCAGTACTTC
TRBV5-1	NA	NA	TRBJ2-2	CASSYRGTPGTGELFF	TGCGCCAGCAGCTATCGCGGGACTCCGGGGACCGGGGAGCTGTTTTTT
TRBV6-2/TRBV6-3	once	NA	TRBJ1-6	CASSGQYNSPLHF	TGTGCCAGCAGTGGACAGTATAATTCACCCCTCCACTTT